Presented here are 17 T cell receptor beta chains from one specimen sequenced in a study of type 1 regulatory T cells. The antigens these receptors bind are not known. TCRdb used MiXCR to reprocess the reads, holding one entry per CDR3 protein. The data show approximately 23,000 distinct CDR3 sequences, roughly 72% seen once. The sample taken for sequencing was cultured T cells, either the whole culture or a sorted T cell fraction (not recorded which). Regarding subset: Tr1-enriched cell product generated in vitro against host alloantigens. The receptor set was obtained from a human donor in good health.

The chain has TRBV29-1 and TRBJ2-1; D is undetermined. Germline CDR1 is SQVTM and CDR2 is ANQGSEA. There are 13 residues in the CDR3. V was clipped by 4 bases and J by 3 bases, with 10 bases between them. The CDR3 DNA sequence: TGCAGCGTTGGTGGGGTAGGCTACAATGAGCAGTTCTTC. This gives the protein CSVGGVGYNEQFF.

The chain links TRBV7-2 to TRBJ2-7; maybe TRBD2 (7 bases). The CDR3 spans 15 residues. The V end lost 7 bases, the J end lost 5 bases, and 21 bases lay between the germline ends. CDR1 SGHTA and CDR2 FQGNSA come from the germline V gene. In DNA form, the CDR3 reads TGTGCCAGCACCTCCTGGGGGGGCCTCCCCGACGAGCAGTACTTC. Protein sequence: CASTSWGGLPDEQYF.

This clonotype was detected only a few times. This CDR3 reads CASSESGTSHYNEQFF. In nucleotides, the CDR3 is TGTGCCAGCAGTGAATCCGGGACTAGCCATTACAATGAGCAGTTCTTC. The rearrangement links TRBV25-1 to TRBJ2-1, with TRBD2 matching 9 bases. V lost 1 base to trimming and J lost 4 bases; unmatched junction nucleotides: 5. This CDR3 has 16 amino acids. Germline lookup yields CDR1 MGHDK and CDR2 SYGVNS.

The chain links TRBV7-8 to TRBJ2-5; weak D call: TRBD1 (5 bases). CDR3 length: 14 amino acids. Trimming left V 5 bases short and J 5 bases short, with 15 bases between. Germline V gene sequence: CDR1 SGHVS, CDR2 FQNEAQ. The CDR3 nucleotides are TGTGCCAGCAGCCGGACACAAGAAAAGGAGACCCAGTACTTC. Encoded protein: CASSRTQEKETQYF.

The J gene is TRBJ1-5, the V gene TRBV7-2; weak D call: TRBD1 (6 bases). The CDR3 is 17 residues long. The V end was cut by 5 bases, the J end by 5 bases, with 22 bases between. Germline CDR1 and CDR2: SGHTA and FQGNSA. The CDR3 DNA reads as TGTGCCAGCAGCCGACAAACTACAGGGATGGTCGATCAGCCCCAGCATTTT. It translates to CASSRQTTGMVDQPQHF.

This clonotype came up a few times. The V gene is TRBV7-9, the J gene TRBJ2-7; 9 positions agree with TRBD1. CDR1 and CDR2 (germline): SEHNR, FQNEAQ (reference sequence). J was trimmed by 4 bases and V by 4 bases; bases with no gene match: 8. The CDR3 is made up of 15 amino acids. CDR3 amino acids: CASSWPGQGSYEQYF. The CDR3 DNA follows: TGTGCCAGCAGCTGGCCGGGACAGGGATCGTACGAGCAGTACTTC.

This chain links TRBV5-1 with TRBJ2-7; 8 bases line up with TRBD1. Losses at the gene ends were 9 bases for V and 7 bases for J; bases not matched to a gene: 18. The CDR3 extends over 15 amino acids. Germline loops: CDR1 SGHRS, CDR2 YFSETQ. In nucleotides, the CDR3 is TGCGCCACTCGGGCGGGACAGGCCACCGGAGGGGAGCAGTACTTC. This translates into CATRAGQATGGEQYF.

This clonotype was found a few times. V usage is TRBV10-3 and J usage is TRBJ2-5; 10 nucleotides match TRBD2. Unmatched junction bases numbered 8, after V lost 0 bases and J lost 4 bases. Per germline, CDR1 ENHRY and CDR2 SYGVKD. This CDR3 is 17 amino acids long. CDR3 bases: TGTGCCATCAGTGAGTCGTCTAGCGGGGGAAGACGAGAGACCCAGTACTTC. The encoded protein is CAISESSSGGRRETQYF.

The chain joins TRBV5-1 to TRBJ1-1; D not certain. Germline V gives CDR1 SGHRS, CDR2 YFSETQ. The CDR3 spans 13 residues. The V end lost 5 bases, the J end lost 0 bases, and 8 bases lay between the germline ends. The CDR3 is CASRQTLNTEAFF. The CDR3 DNA is TGCGCCAGCAGACAGACCCTGAACACTGAAGCTTTCTTT.

The V gene is TRBV12-3 or TRBV12-4, the J gene TRBJ1-6, with TRBD1 matching 9 bases. The ends lost 4 bases at V and 7 bases at J; junction bases unmatched: 2. The CDR3 spans 14 residues. Here the CDR3 DNA reads TGTGCCAGCAGTTGGGACAGGGCCAATTCACCCCTCCACTTT. It is translated as CASSWDRANSPLHF.

This clonotype has just one count. J is TRBJ2-2 and V is TRBV4-1, with a possible D match to TRBD1 (6 bases). Trimming left V 4 bases short and J 2 bases short, with 14 bases between. Germline V gene sequence: CDR1 MGHRA, CDR2 YSYEKL. The CDR3 runs to 16 residues. DNA for the CDR3: TGCGCCAGCAGCCCGAGGACAGAGCATAACACCGGGGAGCTGTTTTTT. It codes for CASSPRTEHNTGELFF.

The gene calls are TRBV2 and TRBJ1-1; D possibly corresponds to TRBD1 (6 bases). This CDR3 contains 16 residues. V was trimmed by 4 bases and J by 0 bases, leaving 15 bases between them. Germline V lookup: CDR1 SNHLY, CDR2 FYNNEI. The CDR3 is CASSGRGARMNTEAFF. In DNA form, the CDR3 reads TGTGCCAGCAGTGGGCGGGGGGCAAGGATGAACACTGAAGCTTTCTTT.

This chain links TRBV7-2 with TRBJ2-1, with D perhaps matching TRBD1 or TRBD2 (5 bases each). There are 16 residues in the CDR3. Trimming took 1 base from V and 5 from J, leaving 15 bases between them. Germline CDR1 is SGHTA and CDR2 is FQGNSA. CDR3 loop: CASSLGLWDGNNEQFF. CDR3 bases: TGTGCCAGCAGCTTAGGTCTTTGGGACGGCAACAATGAGCAGTTCTTC.

The chain is built from TRBV27 and TRBJ1-2; possible D gene TRBD1, 6 bases. V was clipped by 6 bases and J by 5 bases, with 28 bases between them. Germline CDR1 reads MNHEY; CDR2 reads SMNVEV (reference sequence). CDR3 length: 18 residues. CDR3 loop: CASSRAQGRHQGIYGYTF. CDR3 bases: TGTGCCAGCAGCAGAGCCCAGGGTCGGCACCAGGGGATTTATGGCTACACCTTC.

V and J are TRBV4-1 and TRBJ2-7; TRBD2 matches 9 bases. Trimming cost V 1 base and J 1 base; bases outside gene matches: 11. Germline-derived CDR1 and CDR2 are MGHRA and YSYEKL. The length of the CDR3 is 18 residues. For the CDR3, the DNA is TGCGCCAGCAGCCAAGTCTTGCGGGGGGGCCCACTTTCCTACGAGCAGTACTTC. It codes for CASSQVLRGGPLSYEQYF.

V gene TRBV5-5 combines with J gene TRBJ1-5; D might be TRBD1 (5 bases). The CDR3 has 13 residues. Looked up from germline, CDR1 is SGHKS and CDR2 is YYEKEE (reference sequence). V lost 4 bases, J lost 7 bases, and 12 bases lay in between. The CDR3 nucleotides read TGTGCCAGCAGCGCAGAGGCAGGGCAGCCCCAGCATTTT. Protein product: CASSAEAGQPQHF. The variable domain in full, completed from reference TRBV5-5 and TRBJ1-5, reads DAGVTQSPTHLIKTRGQQVTLRCSPISGHKSVSWYQQVLGQGPQFIFQYYEKEERGRGNFPDRFSARQFPNYSSELNVNALLLGDSALYLCASSAEAGQPQHFGDGTRLSIL.

The chain joins TRBV12-3 or TRBV12-4 to TRBJ1-2; D is uncertain. With 6 bases removed from V and 6 bases from J, the gap between germline ends came to 17 bases. The length of the CDR3 is 14 residues. The CDR3 loop reads CASSPRRAGNGYTF. The CDR3 DNA reads TGTGCCAGCAGCCCTAGGAGGGCGGGGAATGGCTACACCTTC.